These 20 T cell receptor beta chains originate from one sample sequenced in a study of response to subunit inactivated influenza vaccine. One entry per CDR3 protein results from TCRdb running MiXCR on the RT-PCR reads. Among around 470,000 distinct CDR3 sequences listed, 6% to 9% were seen once. The input for sequencing was PBMCs from blood, taken roughly 24 months after vaccination. These receptors came from a man between 45 and 75 years old who received an inactivated influenza vaccine.

This clonotype was counted at least ten times. The chain has TRBV4-1 and TRBJ2-2, with D perhaps assigned TRBD1 or TRBD2 (5 bases each). CDR3 length: 16 amino acids. Germline V CDR1 and CDR2: MGHRA, YSYEKL. V lost 0 bases and J lost 5, with 13 bases in between. CDR3 residues: CASSQESGLPTGELFF. The CDR3 nucleotides are TGCGCCAGCAGCCAAGAATCGGGGCTCCCGACCGGGGAGCTGTTTTTT.

The chain recombines TRBV7-9 with TRBJ2-4; no clear D gene. V was cut by 5 bases and J by 0 bases, with 17 bases left in between. CDR1 is SEHNR and CDR2 is FQNEAQ in the germline V gene (reference sequence). The CDR3 is 17 residues long. This CDR3 is CASSPRAPLIAKNIQYF. CDR3 DNA sequence: TGTGCCAGCAGCCCACGGGCCCCCCTTATAGCCAAAAACATTCAGTACTTC.

This clonotype was detected a few times. The gene calls are TRBV6-6 and TRBJ1-5, with a weak D call TRBD1 (6 bases). Trimming removed 5 bases from V and 7 bases from J, with 12 bases in between. CDR3 size: 13 residues. Germline CDR1 and CDR2: MNHNY and SVGAGI (reference sequence). CDR3 coding DNA: TGTGCCAGCAGTGGGGGGCCGGGGCAGCCCCAGCATTTT. Protein: CASSGGPGQPQHF.

This clonotype showed up just a few times. The genes are TRBV28 and TRBJ2-7, with 11 bases aligning to TRBD2. J gave up 4 bases and V 4 bases, and 9 bases lay outside the gene matches. CDR1 is MDHEN, CDR2 SYDVKM, per germline. This CDR3 comprises 16 residues. The CDR3 loop is CASSSLLAGGLYEQYF. CDR3 coding DNA: TGTGCCAGCAGTTCTCTGCTAGCGGGGGGCCTGTACGAGCAGTACTTC. The complete variable domain, with remaining parts taken from reference TRBV28 and TRBJ2-7, reads DVKVTQSSRYLVKRTGEKVFLECVQDMDHENMFWYRQDPGLGLRLIYFSYDVKMKEKGDIPEGYSVSREKKERFSLILESASTNQTSMYLCASSSLLAGGLYEQYFGPGTRLTVT.

This clonotype was detected ten times or more. The chain links TRBV15 to TRBJ1-5, with D tentatively TRBD1 (6 bases). Germline V CDR1 and CDR2: LNHNV, YYDKDF (reference sequence). The CDR3 spans 14 residues. Between the trimmed V and J ends, which lost 6 bases and 3 bases, there was a span of 12 bases. CDR3 nucleotides: TGTGCCACCAGATCTGGACAGCCCAATCAGCCCCAGCATTTT. This translates into CATRSGQPNQPQHF.

Ten or more counts support this clonotype. A read error may account for a junction end that differs from germline. The chain's CDR3 is CASSFVPGVGSNAGELFF. CDR3 coding DNA: TGTGCCAGCAGTTTTGTGCCCGGAGTAGGGTCGAACGCCGGGGAGCTGTTTTTT. The V call is TRBV12-3 or TRBV12-4, the J call TRBJ2-2, with no clear D. CDR3 size: 18 residues.

J is TRBJ1-2 and V is TRBV12-3 or TRBV12-4; D gene unclear. The CDR3 sequence is 13 residues long. Trimming took 3 bases from V and 8 from J, leaving 13 bases between them. CDR3 DNA sequence: TGTGCCAGCAGTTTCACTGGGGTTCGGGGCTACACCTTC. Translation gives CASSFTGVRGYTF.

This chain connects TRBV5-6 to TRBJ1-1, with 7 bases lining up with TRBD1. The CDR3 covers 15 residues. V gave up 6 bases and J gave up 1 base; unmatched junction bases: 9. Looked up from germline, CDR1 is SGHDT and CDR2 is YYEEEE. CDR3 bases: TGTGCCAGCAACCGCCTCGACAGGGCGAACACTGAAGCTTTCTTT. This translates into CASNRLDRANTEAFF.

This clonotype was seen only a few times. The rearrangement joins TRBV15 to TRBJ2-1; the D gene is possibly TRBD2 (5 bases). The CDR3 loop spans 15 amino acids. CDR1 is LNHNV, CDR2 YYDKDF, per germline (reference sequence). V was trimmed by 6 bases and J by 1 base, leaving 13 bases between them. This chain's CDR3 is CATRPGSGSYNEQFF. The CDR3 region has the DNA TGTGCCACCAGGCCGGGGAGCGGTTCCTACAATGAGCAGTTCTTC.

There are a few counts of this clonotype. J is TRBJ2-3 and V is TRBV20-1; D is unresolved. The CDR3 contains 16 residues. CDR1 and CDR2 from the germline V gene are DFQATT and SNEGSKA (reference sequence). The V gene lost 0 bases and the J gene lost 0 bases, with 13 bases spanning the gap. The CDR3 DNA follows: TGCAGTGCTAGAGATCTGGGAAAATCTAGCACAGATACGCAGTATTTT. This codes for CSARDLGKSSTDTQYF.

This sequence joins TRBV30 and TRBJ1-2; possible D gene TRBD1, 5 bases. This CDR3 contains 13 residues. Germline-derived CDR1 and CDR2 are GTSNPN and SVGIG (reference sequence). Trimming left V 2 bases short and J 4 bases short, with 11 bases between. The CDR3 reads CAWSRRAFYGYTF. The CDR3 region has the DNA TGTGCCTGGAGTCGCAGGGCCTTCTATGGCTACACCTTC.

This clonotype was found a few times. The rearrangement uses TRBV10-3 and TRBJ2-5; possibly TRBD2 for D (5 bases). There are 13 residues in the CDR3. Trimming cost V 7 bases and J 2 bases, with 11 bases left between them. Germline V gene sequence: CDR1 ENHRY, CDR2 SYGVKD. In DNA form, the CDR3 reads TGTGCCATCATGAAGAGCGGACAAGAGACCCAGTACTTC. It codes for CAIMKSGQETQYF.

The chain couples TRBV5-1 to TRBJ1-2; 7 positions agree with TRBD1. With 4 bases clipped from V and 4 bases from J, the junction kept 7 bases outside the gene matches. Germline V lookup: CDR1 SGHRS, CDR2 YFSETQ. The CDR3 contains 14 residues. The CDR3: CASSTEGAGYGYTF. The CDR3 DNA follows: TGCGCCAGCAGCACCGAGGGGGCGGGCTATGGCTACACCTTC. Together with reference TRBV5-1 and TRBJ1-2, the CDR3 gives the full variable domain: KAGVTQTPRYLIKTRGQQVTLSCSPISGHRSVSWYQQTPGQGLQFLFEYFSETQRNKGNFPGRFSGRQFSNSRSEMNVSTLELGDSALYLCASSTEGAGYGYTFGSGTRLTVV.

For this clonotype: The junction differs from germline at one of its ends, possibly a read error. This rearrangement joins TRBV5-1 to TRBJ2-7, with no clear D. The germline V gene has CDR1 SGHRS and CDR2 YFSETQ. This CDR3 comprises 15 residues. The CDR3 bases are TGCGCCGGCAGCTTGGAGATTGGAAGGGCCTACGAGCAGTACTTC. It translates to CAGSLEIGRAYEQYF.

The chain carries TRBV2 and TRBJ2-3; possibly TRBD1 for D (5 bases). CDR1 and CDR2 (germline): SNHLY, FYNNEI. The CDR3 length is 21 residues. V gave up 3 bases and J gave up 3 bases, with 31 bases separating them. The CDR3 loop reads CASSEPKVWGFLGERTDTQYF. CDR3 coding DNA: TGTGCCAGCAGTGAGCCTAAGGTCTGGGGATTTCTAGGGGAAAGAACAGATACGCAGTATTTT.

This clonotype was found many times. The chain is built from TRBV11-2 and TRBJ2-4, with 7 bases matching TRBD1. The ends lost 5 bases at V and 0 bases at J; junction bases unmatched: 7. This CDR3 has 16 amino acids. Germline loops: CDR1 SGHAT, CDR2 FQNNGV. CDR3 sequence (DNA): TGTGCCAGCAGCCCGGGACAGCGACTAGCCAAAAACATTCAGTACTTC. It yields the protein CASSPGQRLAKNIQYF.

The gene calls are TRBV5-1 and TRBJ1-1; D is uncertain. The CDR3 consists of 15 residues. Trimming removed 0 bases from V and 6 bases from J, with 15 bases in between. Germline V gene lookup returns CDR1 SGHRS and CDR2 YFSETQ. The CDR3 region is CASSLAAVGSSEAFF. The CDR3, as DNA: TGCGCCAGCAGCTTGGCCGCAGTGGGATCCTCTGAAGCTTTCTTT.

This clonotype was seen more than once but under ten times. The chain joins TRBV11-2 to TRBJ2-2, with 8 bases matching TRBD2. Germline V gene lookup returns CDR1 SGHAT and CDR2 FQNNGV. J lost 7 bases, V lost 6 bases, and 10 bases had no gene match. This CDR3 has 15 residues. CDR3: CASSPRGGRSGELFF. CDR3 sequence (DNA): TGTGCCAGCAGTCCCCGGGGGGGGCGTAGCGGGGAGCTGTTTTTT.

The gene calls are TRBV4-2 and TRBJ1-1, with TRBD1 matching over 11 bases. The CDR3 spans 14 residues. The V gene end was trimmed by 4 bases and the J gene end by 3 bases; junction bases not matched to a gene: 1. Germline lookup yields CDR1 LGHNA and CDR2 YNFKEQ. CDR3 DNA: TGTGCCAGCAGCCTGGACAGGGGGCACACTGAAGCTTTCTTT. Translating gives CASSLDRGHTEAFF.

The chain joins TRBV28 to TRBJ2-1, with TRBD1 matching 10 bases. This CDR3 contains 15 residues. Germline CDR1 MDHEN, CDR2 SYDVKM. J lost 9 bases, V lost 4 bases, and 9 bases had no gene match. The CDR3 DNA reads as TGTGCCAGCAGTTCTCCGGGACAGGGGATTGGTGAGCAGTTCTTC. Translating gives CASSSPGQGIGEQFF.